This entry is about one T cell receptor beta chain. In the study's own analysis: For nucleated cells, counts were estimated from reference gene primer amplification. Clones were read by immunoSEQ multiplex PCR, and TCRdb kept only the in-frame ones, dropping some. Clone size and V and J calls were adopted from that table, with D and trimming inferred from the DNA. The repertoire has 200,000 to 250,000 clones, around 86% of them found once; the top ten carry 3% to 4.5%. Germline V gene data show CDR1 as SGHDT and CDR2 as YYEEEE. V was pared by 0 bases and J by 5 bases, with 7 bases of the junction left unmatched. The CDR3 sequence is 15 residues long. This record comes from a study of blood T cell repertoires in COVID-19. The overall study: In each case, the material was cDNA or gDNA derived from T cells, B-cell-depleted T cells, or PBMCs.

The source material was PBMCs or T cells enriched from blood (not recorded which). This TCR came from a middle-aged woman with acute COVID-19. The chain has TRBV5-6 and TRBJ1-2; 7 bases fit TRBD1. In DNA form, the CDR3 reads TGTGCCAGCAGCTTGGGGTCAGGGACAGAGTATGGCTACACCTTC. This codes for CASSLGSGTEYGYTF.